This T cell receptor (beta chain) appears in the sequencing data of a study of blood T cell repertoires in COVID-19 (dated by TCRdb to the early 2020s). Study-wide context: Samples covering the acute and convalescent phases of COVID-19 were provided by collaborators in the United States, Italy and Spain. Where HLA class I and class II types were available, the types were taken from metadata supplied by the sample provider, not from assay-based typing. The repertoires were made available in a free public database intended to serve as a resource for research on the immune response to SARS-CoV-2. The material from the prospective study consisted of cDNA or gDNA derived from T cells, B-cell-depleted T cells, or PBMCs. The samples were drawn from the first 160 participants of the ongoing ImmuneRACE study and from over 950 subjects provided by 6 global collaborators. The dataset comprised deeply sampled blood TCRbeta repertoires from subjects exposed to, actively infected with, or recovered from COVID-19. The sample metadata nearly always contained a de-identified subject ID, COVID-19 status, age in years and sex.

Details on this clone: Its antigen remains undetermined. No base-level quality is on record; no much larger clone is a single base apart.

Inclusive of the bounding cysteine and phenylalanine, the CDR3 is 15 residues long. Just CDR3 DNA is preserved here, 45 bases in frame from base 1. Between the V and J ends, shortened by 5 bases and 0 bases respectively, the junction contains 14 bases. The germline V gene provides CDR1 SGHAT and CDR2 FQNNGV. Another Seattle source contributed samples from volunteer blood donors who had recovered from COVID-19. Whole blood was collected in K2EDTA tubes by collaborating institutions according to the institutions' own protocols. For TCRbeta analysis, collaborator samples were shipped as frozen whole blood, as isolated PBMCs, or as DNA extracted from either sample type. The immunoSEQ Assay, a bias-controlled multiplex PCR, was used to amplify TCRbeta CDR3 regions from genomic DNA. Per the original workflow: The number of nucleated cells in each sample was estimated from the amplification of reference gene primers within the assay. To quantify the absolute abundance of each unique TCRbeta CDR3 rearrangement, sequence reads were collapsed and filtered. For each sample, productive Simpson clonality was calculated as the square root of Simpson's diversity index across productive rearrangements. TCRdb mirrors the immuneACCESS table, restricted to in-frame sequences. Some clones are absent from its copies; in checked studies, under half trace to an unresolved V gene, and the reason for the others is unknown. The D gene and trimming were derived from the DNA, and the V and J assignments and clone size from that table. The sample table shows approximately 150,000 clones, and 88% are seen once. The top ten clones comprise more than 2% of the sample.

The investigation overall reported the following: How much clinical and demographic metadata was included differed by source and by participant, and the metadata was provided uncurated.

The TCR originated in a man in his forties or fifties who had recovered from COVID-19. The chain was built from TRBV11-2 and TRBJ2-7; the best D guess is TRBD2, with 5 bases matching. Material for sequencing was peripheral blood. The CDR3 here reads CASSPATGSSYEQYF. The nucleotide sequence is TGTGCCAGCAGCCCGGCAACGGGGAGCTCCTACGAGCAGTACTTC.